This T cell receptor (beta chain) was captured in a study of T-cell reconstitution after alpha-beta-depleted transplantation in children. Study-level points and caveats: From surviving recipient T cells and thymic progenitors came the high day-60 TCRbeta diversity observed in some patients.

Comment on this clonotype: Its antigen is unidentified.

The CDR3 consists of 16 residues. V gave up 0 bases and J gave up 5 bases; unmatched junction bases: 8. Germline V gene data show CDR1 as GTSNPN and CDR2 as SVGIG (reference sequence). The TCRbeta library incorporated unique molecular identifiers. MiXCR, applied by TCRdb to the PCR reads, yields one record per CDR3 protein. The table records over 450,000 distinct CDR3 sequences, approximately 10% of them present only once. The sequences come from PBMCs, collected before TCRalphabeta/CD19-depleted stem cell transplant. The sequence came from a child aged 2-15 years with inherited bone marrow failure, due to receive a stem cell transplant. The chain has TRBV30 and TRBJ2-2; 8 bases agree with TRBD2. The CDR3 DNA reads as TGTGCCTGGAGTGTACCCCGGGAGGGGCTAACCGGGGAGCTGTTTTTT. Encoded protein: CAWSVPREGLTGELFF.